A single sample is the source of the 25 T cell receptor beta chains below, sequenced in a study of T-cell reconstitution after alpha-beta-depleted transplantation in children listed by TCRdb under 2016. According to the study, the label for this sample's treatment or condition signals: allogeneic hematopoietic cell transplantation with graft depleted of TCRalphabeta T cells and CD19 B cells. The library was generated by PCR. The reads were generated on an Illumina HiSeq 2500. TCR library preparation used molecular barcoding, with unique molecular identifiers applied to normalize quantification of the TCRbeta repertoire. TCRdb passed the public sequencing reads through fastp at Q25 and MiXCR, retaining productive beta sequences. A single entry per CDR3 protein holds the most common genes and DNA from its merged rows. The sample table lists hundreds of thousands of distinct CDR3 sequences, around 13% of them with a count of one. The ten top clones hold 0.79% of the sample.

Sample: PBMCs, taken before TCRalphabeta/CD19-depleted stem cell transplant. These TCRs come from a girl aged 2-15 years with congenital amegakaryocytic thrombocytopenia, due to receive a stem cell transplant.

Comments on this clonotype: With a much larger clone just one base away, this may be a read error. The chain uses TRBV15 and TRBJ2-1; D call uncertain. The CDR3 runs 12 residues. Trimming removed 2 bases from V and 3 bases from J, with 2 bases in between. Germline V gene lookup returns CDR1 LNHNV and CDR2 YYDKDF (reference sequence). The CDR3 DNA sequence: TGTGCCACCAGCAGAAACTACAATGAGCAGTTCTTC. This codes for CATSRNYNEQFF.

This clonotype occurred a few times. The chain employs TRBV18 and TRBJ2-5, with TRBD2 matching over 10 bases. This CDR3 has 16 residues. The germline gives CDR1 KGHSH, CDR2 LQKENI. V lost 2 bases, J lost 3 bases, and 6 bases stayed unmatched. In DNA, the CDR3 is TGTGCCAGCTCACCAGTCCCTAGCGGGGGAGAAGAGACCCAGTACTTC. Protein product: CASSPVPSGGEETQYF.

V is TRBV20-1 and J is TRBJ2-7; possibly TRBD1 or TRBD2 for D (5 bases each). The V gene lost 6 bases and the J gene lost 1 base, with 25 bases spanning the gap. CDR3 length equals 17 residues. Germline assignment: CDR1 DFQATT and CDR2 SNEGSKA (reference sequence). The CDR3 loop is CSAEAGVRGDPSYEQYF. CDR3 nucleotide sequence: TGCAGTGCCGAAGCAGGAGTTAGGGGAGATCCGTCCTACGAGCAGTACTTC.

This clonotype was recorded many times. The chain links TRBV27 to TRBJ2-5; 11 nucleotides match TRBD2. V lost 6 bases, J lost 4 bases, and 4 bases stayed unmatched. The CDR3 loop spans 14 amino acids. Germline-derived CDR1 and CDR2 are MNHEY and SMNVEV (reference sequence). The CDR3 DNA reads TGTGCCAGCAGAAACCTAGCGGGAGGAGAGACCCAGTACTTC. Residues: CASRNLAGGETQYF.

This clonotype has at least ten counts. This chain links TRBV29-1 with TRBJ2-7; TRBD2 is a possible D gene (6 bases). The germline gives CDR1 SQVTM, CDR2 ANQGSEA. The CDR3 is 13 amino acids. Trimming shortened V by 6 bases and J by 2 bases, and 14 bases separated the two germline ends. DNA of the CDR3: TGCAGCGTCAAACGGGAGTTCACCTACGAGCAGTACTTC. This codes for CSVKREFTYEQYF.

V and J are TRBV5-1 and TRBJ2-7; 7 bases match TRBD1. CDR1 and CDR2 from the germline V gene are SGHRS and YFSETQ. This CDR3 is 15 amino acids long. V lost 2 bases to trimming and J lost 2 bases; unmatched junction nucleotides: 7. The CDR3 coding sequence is TGCGCCAGCAGCTTCACAGGGGCGCTTACCTACGAGCAGTACTTC. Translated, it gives CASSFTGALTYEQYF.

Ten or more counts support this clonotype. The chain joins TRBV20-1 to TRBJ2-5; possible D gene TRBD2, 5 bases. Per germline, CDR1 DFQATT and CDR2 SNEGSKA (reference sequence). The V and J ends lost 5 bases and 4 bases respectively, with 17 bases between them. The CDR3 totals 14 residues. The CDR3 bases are TGCAGTGCTTCACAAGCGGTAACCAGAGAGACCCAGTACTTC. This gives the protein CSASQAVTRETQYF.

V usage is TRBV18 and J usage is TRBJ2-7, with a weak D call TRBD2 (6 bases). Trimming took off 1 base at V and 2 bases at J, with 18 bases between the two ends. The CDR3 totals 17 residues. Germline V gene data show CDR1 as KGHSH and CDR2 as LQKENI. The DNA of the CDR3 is TGTGCCAGCTCACCACGTATCCAGGAGGGGAATGCCTACGAGCAGTACTTC. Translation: CASSPRIQEGNAYEQYF.

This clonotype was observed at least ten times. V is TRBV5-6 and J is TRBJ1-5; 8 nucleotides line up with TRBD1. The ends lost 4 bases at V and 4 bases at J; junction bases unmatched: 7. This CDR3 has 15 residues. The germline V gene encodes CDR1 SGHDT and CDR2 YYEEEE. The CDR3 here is CASSLGQAKNQPQHF. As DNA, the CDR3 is TGTGCCAGCAGCCTGGGACAGGCGAAAAATCAGCCCCAGCATTTT.

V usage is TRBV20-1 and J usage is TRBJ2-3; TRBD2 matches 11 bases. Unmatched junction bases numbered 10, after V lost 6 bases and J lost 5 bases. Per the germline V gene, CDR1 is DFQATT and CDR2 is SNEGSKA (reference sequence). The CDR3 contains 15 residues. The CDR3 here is CSALPTSGRRDTQYF. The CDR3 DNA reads TGCAGTGCCCTACCTACTAGCGGGAGACGAGATACGCAGTATTTT.

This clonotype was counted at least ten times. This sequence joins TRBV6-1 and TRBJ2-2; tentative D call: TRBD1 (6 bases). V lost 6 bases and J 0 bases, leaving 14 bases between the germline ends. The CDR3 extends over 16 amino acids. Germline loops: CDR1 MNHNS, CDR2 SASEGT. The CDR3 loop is CASSDVKGANTGELFF. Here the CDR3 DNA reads TGTGCCAGCAGCGACGTCAAGGGGGCGAACACCGGGGAGCTGTTTTTT.

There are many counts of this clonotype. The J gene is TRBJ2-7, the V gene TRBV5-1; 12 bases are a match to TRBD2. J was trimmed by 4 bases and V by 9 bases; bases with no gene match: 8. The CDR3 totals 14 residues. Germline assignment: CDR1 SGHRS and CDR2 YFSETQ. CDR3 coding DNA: TGCGCCACATCATTGACTAGCGGGAGTTACGAGCAGTACTTC. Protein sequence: CATSLTSGSYEQYF.

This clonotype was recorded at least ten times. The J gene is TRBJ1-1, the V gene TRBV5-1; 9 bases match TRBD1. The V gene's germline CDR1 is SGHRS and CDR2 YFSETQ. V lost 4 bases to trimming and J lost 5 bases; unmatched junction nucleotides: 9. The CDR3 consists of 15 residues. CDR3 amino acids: CASSNHGQGSTEAFF. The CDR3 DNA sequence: TGCGCCAGCAGCAACCACGGACAGGGGAGTACTGAAGCTTTCTTT.

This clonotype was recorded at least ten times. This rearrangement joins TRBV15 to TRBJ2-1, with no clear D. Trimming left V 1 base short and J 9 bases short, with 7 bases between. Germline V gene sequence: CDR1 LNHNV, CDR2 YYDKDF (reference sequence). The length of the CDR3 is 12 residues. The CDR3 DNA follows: TGTGCCACCAGCAGAGTTCCCCCTGAGCAGTTCTTC. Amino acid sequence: CATSRVPPEQFF.

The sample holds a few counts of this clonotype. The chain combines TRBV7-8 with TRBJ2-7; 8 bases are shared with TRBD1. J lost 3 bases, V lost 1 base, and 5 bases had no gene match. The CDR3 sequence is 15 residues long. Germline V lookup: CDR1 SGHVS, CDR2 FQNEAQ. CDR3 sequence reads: CASSLGPGGVYEQYF. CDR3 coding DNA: TGTGCCAGCAGCTTAGGGCCAGGGGGCGTCTACGAGCAGTACTTC.

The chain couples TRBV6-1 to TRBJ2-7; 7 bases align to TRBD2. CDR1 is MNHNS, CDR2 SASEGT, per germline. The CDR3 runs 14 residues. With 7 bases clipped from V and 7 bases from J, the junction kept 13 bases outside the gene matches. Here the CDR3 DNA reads TGTGCCAGCAACTCTAGCGGAGGGAATAGGGAGCAGTACTTC. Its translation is CASNSSGGNREQYF.

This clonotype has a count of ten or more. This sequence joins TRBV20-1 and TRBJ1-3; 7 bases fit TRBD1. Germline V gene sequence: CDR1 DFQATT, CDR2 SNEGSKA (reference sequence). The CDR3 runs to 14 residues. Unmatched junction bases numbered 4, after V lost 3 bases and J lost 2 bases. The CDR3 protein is CSARVGTAGNTIYF. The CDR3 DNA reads TGCAGTGCTAGGGTCGGGACAGCTGGAAACACCATATATTTT.

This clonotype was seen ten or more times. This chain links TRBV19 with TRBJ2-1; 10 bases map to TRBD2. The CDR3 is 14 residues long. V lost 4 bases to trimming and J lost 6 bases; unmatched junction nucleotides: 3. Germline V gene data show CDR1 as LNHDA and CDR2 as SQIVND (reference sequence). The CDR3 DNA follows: TGTGCCAGTAGTAGGCTAGCGGGAGTCAATGAGCAGTTCTTC. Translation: CASSRLAGVNEQFF.

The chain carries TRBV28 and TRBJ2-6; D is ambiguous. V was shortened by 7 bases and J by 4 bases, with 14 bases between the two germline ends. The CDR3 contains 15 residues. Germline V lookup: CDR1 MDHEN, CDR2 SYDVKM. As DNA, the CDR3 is TGTGCCAGCAAGCGCGAGGTCTTAGGGGCCAACGTCCTGACTTTC. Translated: CASKREVLGANVLTF. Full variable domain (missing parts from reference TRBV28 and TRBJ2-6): DVKVTQSSRYLVKRTGEKVFLECVQDMDHENMFWYRQDPGLGLRLIYFSYDVKMKEKGDIPEGYSVSREKKERFSLILESASTNQTSMYLCASKREVLGANVLTFGAGSRLTVL.

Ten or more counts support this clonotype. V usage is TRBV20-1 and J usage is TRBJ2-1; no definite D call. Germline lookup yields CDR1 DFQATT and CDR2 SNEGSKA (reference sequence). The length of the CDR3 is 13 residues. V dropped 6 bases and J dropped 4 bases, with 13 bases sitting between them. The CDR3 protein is CSAISTFYNEQFF. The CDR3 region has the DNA TGCAGTGCCATTTCGACATTTTACAATGAGCAGTTCTTC.

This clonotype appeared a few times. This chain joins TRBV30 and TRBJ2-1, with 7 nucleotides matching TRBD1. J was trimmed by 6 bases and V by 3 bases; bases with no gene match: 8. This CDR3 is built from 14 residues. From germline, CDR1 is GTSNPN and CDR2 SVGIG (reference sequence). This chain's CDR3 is CAWRRGTDPNEQFF. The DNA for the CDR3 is TGTGCCTGGAGGAGGGGGACAGACCCCAATGAGCAGTTCTTC.

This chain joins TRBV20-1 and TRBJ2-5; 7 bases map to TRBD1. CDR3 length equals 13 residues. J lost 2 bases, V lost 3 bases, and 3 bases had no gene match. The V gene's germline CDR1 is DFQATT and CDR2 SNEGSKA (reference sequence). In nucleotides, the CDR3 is TGCAGTGCTAGGCCGGGACAGCAAGAGACCCAGTACTTC. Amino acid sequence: CSARPGQQETQYF.

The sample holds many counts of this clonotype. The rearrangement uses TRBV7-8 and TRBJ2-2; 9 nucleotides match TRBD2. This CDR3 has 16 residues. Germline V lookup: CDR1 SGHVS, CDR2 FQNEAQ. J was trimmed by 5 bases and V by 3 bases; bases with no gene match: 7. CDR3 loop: CASSLGLAEGTGELFF. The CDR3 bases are TGTGCCAGCAGCTTGGGACTAGCCGAGGGGACCGGGGAGCTGTTTTTT.

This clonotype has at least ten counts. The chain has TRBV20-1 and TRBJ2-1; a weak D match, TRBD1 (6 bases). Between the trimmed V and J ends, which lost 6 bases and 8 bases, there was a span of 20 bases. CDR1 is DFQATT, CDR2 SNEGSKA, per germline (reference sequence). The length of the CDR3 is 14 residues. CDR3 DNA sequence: TGCAGTGCCCCGCGGCAGGGGATCCTGGATGAGCAGTTCTTC. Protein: CSAPRQGILDEQFF.

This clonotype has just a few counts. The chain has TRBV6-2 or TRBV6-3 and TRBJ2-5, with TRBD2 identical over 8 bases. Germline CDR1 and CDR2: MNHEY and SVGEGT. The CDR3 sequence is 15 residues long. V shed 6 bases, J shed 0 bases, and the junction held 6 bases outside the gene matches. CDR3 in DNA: TGTGCCAGCAGAGTAGCGGGAAGGTACCAAGAGACCCAGTACTTC. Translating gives CASRVAGRYQETQYF.